Reported below is one T cell receptor (beta chain). No antigen is known for it. The data stem from a study of CD8 T cells in Susac syndrome. Overall study findings and caveats: Susac-specific public clones in total CD8+ repertoires numbered about 17; in CD8+ TEMRA repertoires, they numbered roughly 5.

Sequencing of TCR beta, carried out with a high-throughput approach, was applied to CD8+ and CD4+ T cells from the blood. Both CD4+ and CD8+ T cells were negatively isolated, and TEMRA cells underwent FACS enrichment. Random hexamers primed reverse transcription of 0.5 to 1 ug RNA. The amplification used immunoSEQ multiplex PCR on TCR beta CDR3; it spanned 54 Vbeta and 13 Jbeta. TCRdb reprocessed the immunoSEQ multiplex PCR reads with MiXCR, giving one entry per CDR3 protein. The sample holds under 200,000 distinct CDR3 sequences, around 95% seen once. Trimming pared 1 base from V and 5 bases from J, leaving 7 bases between. Per germline, CDR1 MGHRA and CDR2 YSYEKL. The CDR3 is made up of 13 amino acids.

The chain combines TRBV4-1 with TRBJ2-3; TRBD1 is a possible D gene (5 bases). The sample consisted of CD8+ T cells from PBMCs. This TCR was sampled from a human donor with Susac syndrome. The CDR3 reads CASSQGQGDTQYF. The CDR3 bases are TGCGCCAGCAGCCAAGGGCAGGGAGATACGCAGTATTTT.